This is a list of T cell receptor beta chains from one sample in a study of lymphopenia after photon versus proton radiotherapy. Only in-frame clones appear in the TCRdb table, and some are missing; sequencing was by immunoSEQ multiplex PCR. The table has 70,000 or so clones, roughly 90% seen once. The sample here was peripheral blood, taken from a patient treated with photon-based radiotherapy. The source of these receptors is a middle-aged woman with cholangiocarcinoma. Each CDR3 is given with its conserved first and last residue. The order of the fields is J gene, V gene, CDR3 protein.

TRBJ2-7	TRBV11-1	CASSRDVYEQYF
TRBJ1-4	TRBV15	CATSRGTGVGEKLFF
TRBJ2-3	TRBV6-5	CASSPLFGSTDTQYF
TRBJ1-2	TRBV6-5	CASSYRDGYYGYTF
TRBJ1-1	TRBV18	CASSLRVGWAFF
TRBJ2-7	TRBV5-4	CASSFVAGWGEQYF
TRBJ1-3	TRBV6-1	CASSENVWSSGNTIYF
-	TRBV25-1	CASTDRWPYEQYF
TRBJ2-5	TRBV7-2	CASSPRPRGEETQYF
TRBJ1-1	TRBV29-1	CSAHRENTEAFF
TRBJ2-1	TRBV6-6	CASSYAPVYNEQFF
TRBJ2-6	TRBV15	CATSRDRTGASNVLTF
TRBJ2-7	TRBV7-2	CASSSTFKGGEQYF
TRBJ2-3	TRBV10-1	CASSDRGGITDTQYF
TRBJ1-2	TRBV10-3	CAISGTANYGYTF
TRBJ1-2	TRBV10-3	CAITRGARDGYTF
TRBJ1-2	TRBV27	CASRDLTRLYGYTF
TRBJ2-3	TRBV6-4	CASGAGGPDTQYF
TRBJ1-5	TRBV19	CASSTVHSNQPQHF
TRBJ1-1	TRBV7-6	CASSLDRDRGSEAFF
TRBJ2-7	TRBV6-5	CASSRPGRYEQYF
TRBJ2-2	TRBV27	CASSFRDRGPGAGELFF
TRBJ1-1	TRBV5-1	CASSLEENTEAFF
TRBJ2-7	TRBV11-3	CASSLDSSYEQYF
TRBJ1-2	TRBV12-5	CASGLALQGARGYTF
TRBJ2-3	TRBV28	CASSDSGQGTDTQYF
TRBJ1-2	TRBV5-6	CASSLLRGHGYTF
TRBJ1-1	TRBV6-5	CASSLRARERAFF
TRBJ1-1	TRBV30	CAWSARLDTEAFF
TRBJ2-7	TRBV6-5	CASSAAYEQYF
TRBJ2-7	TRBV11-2	CASSYGQGRDEQYF
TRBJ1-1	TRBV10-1	CATGLLTYEAFF
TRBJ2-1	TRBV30	CAWRGTGNNEQFF
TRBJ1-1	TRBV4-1	CASSLLDRAGTEAFF
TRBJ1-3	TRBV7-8	CASSQQGQSGNTIYF
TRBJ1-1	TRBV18	CASSPDRWNTEAFF
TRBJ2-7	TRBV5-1	CASSPTGQGVGEQYF
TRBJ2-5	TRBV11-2	CASSPGRRQETQYF
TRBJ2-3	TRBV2	CASSSLDRRMDTQYF
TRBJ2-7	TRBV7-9	CASSLGRGYEQYF
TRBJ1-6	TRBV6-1	CASSEVTTGHRRAPLHF
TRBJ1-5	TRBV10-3	CAISESGKAQHF
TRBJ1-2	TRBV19	CASSPSGQSWRDGYTF
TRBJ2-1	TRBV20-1	CSGYSYNEQFF
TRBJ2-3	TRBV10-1	CASSESRVGRVADTQYF
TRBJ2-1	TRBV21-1	CASSKTGHLKYNEQFF
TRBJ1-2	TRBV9	CASSAPFKVGDYGYTF
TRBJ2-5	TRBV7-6	CASGFGTAQETQYF
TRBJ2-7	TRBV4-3	CASSPGQGAYEQYF
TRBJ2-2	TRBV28	CASSPGGTGELFF
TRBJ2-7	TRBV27	CASSYASGTGPYEQYF
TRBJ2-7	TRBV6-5	CASSYFGGSSYEQYF
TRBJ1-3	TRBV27	CASGGSGDTIYF